The entry below describes one T cell receptor (beta chain). Its target is not known. This specimen belongs to a study of cytomegalovirus exposure and HLA in healthy donors. In the study overall: In a later analysis, it was reported that the approximately 110 validation repertoires had been produced on the same platform as the 666 repertoires belonging to the first cohort. Whole-study results and caveats: It was reported that the classifier diagnosed cytomegalovirus status with high specificity and sensitivity in both the original and validation cohorts.

Germline V gene lookup returns CDR1 SGHAT and CDR2 FQNNGV. The CDR3 runs to 13 residues. The V end was cut by 2 bases, the J end by 2 bases, with 4 bases between. Assay: immunoSEQ multiplex PCR; the TCRdb copy retains only in-frame clones and omits some. In the table there are about 120,000 clones, 90% to 97% of which are singletons. Sequences were obtained from PBMCs. V gene TRBV11-2 combines with J gene TRBJ1-5, with D unresolved. This receptor was identified in a man between 18 and 35 years old in good health and CMV-seronegative. CDR3 residues: CASSLFGNQPQHF. Here the CDR3 DNA reads TGTGCCAGCAGCTTATTCGGCAATCAGCCCCAGCATTTT. Looking up the rest from reference TRBV11-2 and TRBJ1-5 gives the full variable domain: EAGVAQSPRYKIIEKRQSVAFWCNPISGHATLYWYQQILGQGPKLLIQFQNNGVVDDSQLPKDRFSAERLKGVDSTLKIQPAKLEDSAVYLCASSLFGNQPQHFGDGTRLSIL.